This section outlines one TCR beta chain sequence together with its context. This sample stems from a study of blood T cell repertoires in COVID-19. Across the study: Samples taken during acute and convalescent COVID-19 were collected in the United States, Italy and Spain. PBMCs, B-cell-depleted T cells, or T cells provided the cDNA or gDNA that made up the material.

Germline assignment: CDR1 MNHEY and CDR2 SVGAGI. The CDR3 has 13 amino acids. With 6 bases clipped from V and 11 bases from J, the junction kept 9 bases outside the gene matches. Study processing details: Amplification of reference gene primers was used by the study to estimate nucleated cell counts. Sequenced by immunoSEQ multiplex PCR; TCRdb stores in-frame clones only, minus some. The DNA gave D and trimming, while V, J and clone size come from that table. The data show around 99,000 clones, 75% to 90% seen once. Input material: peripheral blood. The V and J genes are TRBV6-5 and TRBJ2-1, with TRBD1 matching 8 bases. The sequence was obtained from a woman aged 45-60 years with acute or convalescent COVID-19. In DNA form, the CDR3 reads TGTGCCAGCAGCTACGGACAGGGAACGAAGCAGTTCTTC. Protein sequence: CASSYGQGTKQFF.